This T cell receptor (beta chain) was sequenced in a study of technical replicates of blood from several donors. Measured with immunoSEQ multiplex PCR; TCRdb has only the in-frame clones, and not every one. Among 75,000 to 85,000 clones, approximately 94% were seen once, and the ten largest hold around 0.37%. This clone appeared a single time. Germline values: CDR1 MDHEN, CDR2 SYDVKM. V was pared by 2 bases and J by 4 bases, with 6 bases of the junction left unmatched. CDR3 length equals 15 residues. The TCR was taken from a human donor in good health. The chain combines TRBV28 with TRBJ1-2; the match to TRBD1 covers 8 bases. Sequences were obtained from T cells isolated from PBMCs. CDR3 in DNA: TGTGCCAGCAGTTTAACCGGACAGGGCGTCTATGGCTACACCTTC. Translation: CASSLTGQGVYGYTF.